These 27 T cell receptor beta chains were sequenced from one sample in a study of shared clonotypes between healthy human individuals. TCRdb keeps only in-frame clones here, not all; method: immunoSEQ multiplex PCR. Here the sample spans 2 million to 2.5 million clones, 85% to 95% being singletons. Sequencing used naive CD4+ T cells from PBMCs. Subset here: CD45RA+ positively selected. The receptors were sampled from a man between 18 and 35 years old in good health. Some clones in this sample may be carry-over from other donors' samples.

The V and J genes are TRBV10-3 and TRBJ2-7; 7 bases are shared with TRBD1. The J segment lost 7 bases and the V segment lost 3 bases, leaving 12 bases of the junction unmatched. CDR1 ENHRY and CDR2 SYGVKD come from the germline V gene. The CDR3 is 15 residues long. The CDR3 loop is CAISESGTVDLEQYF. In DNA, the CDR3 is TGTGCCATCAGTGAATCAGGGACAGTCGACTTAGAGCAGTACTTC.

V gene TRBV10-3 combines with J gene TRBJ2-3, with a possible D match to TRBD2 (6 bases). The germline gives CDR1 ENHRY, CDR2 SYGVKD. Deletions cut 4 bases from V and 5 bases from J, with 7 bases between. This CDR3 has 12 amino acids. CDR3 sequence (DNA): TGTGCCATCAGTGGGAGGGGAGATACGCAGTATTTT. Its protein product is CAISGRGDTQYF.

This chain uses TRBV20-1 with TRBJ2-5; 7 nucleotides align to TRBD1. The CDR3 sequence is 11 residues long. Germline CDR1 is DFQATT and CDR2 is SNEGSKA (reference sequence). J gave up 7 bases and V 6 bases, and 5 bases lay outside the gene matches. The CDR3 nucleotides are TGCAGTGCGGCACAGGGGCGGACCCAGTACTTC. As protein: CSAAQGRTQYF.

This clone has just one count. The chain is built from TRBV12-5 and TRBJ2-1; 11 bases line up with TRBD2. CDR1 and CDR2 (germline): LGHNT, FRNRAP. The trim removed 6 bases at V and 6 bases at J, leaving 10 bases unmatched. This CDR3 contains 16 residues. In nucleotides, the CDR3 is TGTGCTAGTGGCCCATCACTAGCGGGAGTTCCCAATGAGCAGTTCTTC. Translation: CASGPSLAGVPNEQFF.

The chain uses TRBV7-6 and TRBJ2-7; possibly TRBD2 for D (6 bases). The CDR3 totals 15 residues. CDR1 and CDR2 (germline): SGHVS, FNYEAQ. Trimming removed 1 base at V and 3 bases at J, with 13 bases between. The CDR3 protein is CASSLGSADYYEQYF. CDR3 nucleotide sequence: TGTGCCAGCAGCTTAGGATCGGCGGACTACTACGAGCAGTACTTC.

V and J are TRBV9 and TRBJ2-1; D gene unclear. The CDR3 runs to 15 residues. The germline gives CDR1 SGDLS, CDR2 YYNGEE. Trimming removed 0 bases from V and 0 bases from J, with 7 bases in between. CDR3 in DNA: TGTGCCAGCAGCGTAGAAAGTAGCTCCTACAATGAGCAGTTCTTC. Amino acid sequence: CASSVESSSYNEQFF.

This clone was picked up one time. The chain carries TRBV11-2 and TRBJ1-1, with 7 bases lining up with TRBD1. Germline V gene data show CDR1 as SGHAT and CDR2 as FQNNGV. There are 17 residues in the CDR3. After removal of 1 base from V and 10 bases from J, the junction contained 18 bases not matched to a gene. The CDR3 protein is CASSLVYETGTYLGAFF. The CDR3 DNA follows: TGTGCCAGCAGCTTAGTGTACGAGACAGGGACTTATTTGGGAGCTTTCTTT.

This clone was found once. The chain has TRBV6-1 and TRBJ1-2; D call uncertain. CDR1 and CDR2 from the germline V gene are MNHNS and SASEGT. The V gene lost 6 bases and the J gene lost 8 bases, with 10 bases spanning the gap. CDR3 length: 11 residues. CDR3 protein: CASSRTRGYTF. In DNA form, the CDR3 reads TGTGCCAGCAGCCGGACTCGAGGCTACACCTTC.

In DNA, the CDR3 is TGTGCCAGCAGTTTTGTTTATGGGACCTCGAACACCGGGGAGCTGTTTTTT. It translates to CASSFVYGTSNTGELFF. The chain links TRBV28 to TRBJ2-2; either TRBD1 or TRBD2 may fit D (5 bases each). CDR1 and CDR2 from the germline V gene are MDHEN and SYDVKM. CDR3 length: 17 amino acids. Trimming took 3 bases from V and 0 from J, leaving 14 bases between them.

With regard to this clone: One junction end disagrees with the germline gene, perhaps due to a read error. The chain is built from TRBV5-1 and TRBJ2-2; D is unresolved. This CDR3 contains 14 residues. Germline-derived CDR1 and CDR2 are SGHRS and YFSETQ. CDR3 nucleotide sequence: TGCGCCAGCGGCTTGGAAGGTAACACCGGGGAGCTGTTTTTT. It yields the protein CASGLEGNTGELFF.

The CDR3 DNA follows: TGTGCCAGCAGCCCGGTCGGGCGGGACAATGAGCAGTTCTTC. Translating gives CASSPVGRDNEQFF. This rearrangement joins TRBV7-3 to TRBJ2-1, with a weak D call TRBD2 (5 bases). CDR3 length: 14 residues. The V gene lost 5 bases and the J gene lost 5 bases, with 13 bases spanning the gap. The germline gives CDR1 SGHTA, CDR2 FQGTGA.

The J gene is TRBJ1-3, the V gene TRBV28, with D possibly being TRBD1 (6 bases). The V end lost 8 bases, the J end lost 4 bases, and 18 bases lay between the germline ends. Germline values: CDR1 MDHEN, CDR2 SYDVKM. The CDR3 is 15 residues long. CDR3: CASSGSGARGNTIYF. The CDR3 DNA is TGTGCCAGCTCGGGGTCAGGGGCGCGGGGAAACACCATATATTTT.

The chain joins TRBV28 to TRBJ2-7; the D is unclear. The V end was cut by 2 bases, the J end by 5 bases, with 7 bases between. CDR1 is MDHEN and CDR2 is SYDVKM in the germline V gene. This CDR3 is 12 amino acids long. The CDR3 loop is CASSLSYDEQYF. The CDR3 region has the DNA TGTGCCAGCAGTTTAAGTTACGACGAGCAGTACTTC.

The chain combines TRBV7-9 with TRBJ2-3; no clear D. The CDR3 is made up of 12 amino acids. In germline, CDR1 is SEHNR, CDR2 FQNEAQ (reference sequence). Trimming pared 5 bases from V and 4 bases from J, leaving 7 bases between. CDR3 amino acids: CASSERADTQYF. Here the CDR3 DNA reads TGTGCCAGCAGCGAGAGAGCAGATACGCAGTATTTT.

This chain links TRBV15 with TRBJ2-2, with TRBD1 identical over 9 bases. The CDR3 totals 17 residues. J lost 5 bases, V lost 8 bases, and 15 bases had no gene match. Germline assignment: CDR1 LNHNV and CDR2 YYDKDF (reference sequence). CDR3 sequence reads: CATVQYSGQGKTGELFF. DNA for the CDR3: TGTGCCACCGTCCAGTACTCGGGACAGGGAAAAACCGGGGAGCTGTTTTTT.

The genes are TRBV2 and TRBJ2-7; D might be TRBD2 (6 bases). CDR3 size: 16 residues. Trimming removed 6 bases at V and 2 bases at J, with 20 bases between. Germline assignment: CDR1 SNHLY and CDR2 FYNNEI. DNA of the CDR3: TGTGCCAGCAGCGGGTGGGAGCGGGTCCGAACCTACGAGCAGTACTTC. Its translation is CASSGWERVRTYEQYF.

As concerns this clone: At one of its ends the junction is not consistent with the germline gene, which may arise from a read error. J is TRBJ2-7 and V is TRBV2; the match to TRBD2 covers 15 bases. CDR1 SNHLY and CDR2 FYNNEI come from the germline V gene. This CDR3 spans 13 amino acids. In DNA form, the CDR3 reads TGTACAGGGTCAGGACTAGCGGGAGGGCCGCAGGACTTC. Its protein is CTGSGLAGGPQDF.

The V call is TRBV7-2, the J call TRBJ2-1; a weak D match, TRBD1 (5 bases). V shed 6 bases and J shed 0 bases, with 21 bases lying between them. The CDR3 is 18 residues long. Per the germline V gene, CDR1 is SGHTA and CDR2 is FQGNSA. In DNA, the CDR3 is TGTGCCAGCAGTCAAAGGGGTGTGGGATTAAGCTCCTACAATGAGCAGTTCTTC. It encodes CASSQRGVGLSSYNEQFF.

The chain carries TRBV6-6 and TRBJ2-3, with TRBD1 matching over 8 bases. V lost 0 bases and J lost 0; bases outside the gene matches: 2. CDR1 MNHNY and CDR2 SVGAGI come from the germline V gene (reference sequence). CDR3 length: 16 amino acids. DNA of the CDR3: TGTGCCAGCAGTTACTCGACAGGGGAAAGCACAGATACGCAGTATTTT. Translating it yields CASSYSTGESTDTQYF.

The chain couples TRBV5-1 to TRBJ2-7; TRBD1 agrees at 8 bases. This CDR3 contains 13 residues. Germline CDR1 SGHRS, CDR2 YFSETQ. After removal of 5 bases from V and 3 bases from J, the junction contained 4 bases not matched to a gene. The CDR3 DNA follows: TGCGCCAGCAGGCCGACAGGGGACTACGAGCAGTACTTC. Its translation is CASRPTGDYEQYF. Full variable domain (missing parts from reference TRBV5-1 and TRBJ2-7): KAGVTQTPRYLIKTRGQQVTLSCSPISGHRSVSWYQQTPGQGLQFLFEYFSETQRNKGNFPGRFSGRQFSNSRSEMNVSTLELGDSALYLCASRPTGDYEQYFGPGTRLTVT.

This clone was seen once. CDR3 sequence reads: CASSPQDGSSYEQYF. CDR3 coding DNA: TGTGCCAGCTCACCACAGGACGGCAGCTCCTACGAGCAGTACTTC. This chain joins TRBV18 and TRBJ2-7; D remains ambiguous. Trimming left V 1 base short and J 0 bases short, with 10 bases between. Per the germline V gene, CDR1 is KGHSH and CDR2 is LQKENI. CDR3 length: 15 amino acids.

This rearrangement joins TRBV7-9 to TRBJ2-1; D remains ambiguous. This CDR3 is 12 amino acids long. Looked up from germline, CDR1 is SEHNR and CDR2 is FQNEAQ (reference sequence). Trimming shortened V by 4 bases and J by 7 bases, and 8 bases separated the two germline ends. The CDR3 coding sequence is TGTGCCAGCAGCTCCGAAGTGAATGAGCAGTTCTTC. Translating it yields CASSSEVNEQFF.

Only a few counts were recorded for this clone. The chain links TRBV30 to TRBJ1-2, with D uncertain. With 6 bases removed from V and 8 bases from J, the gap between germline ends came to 16 bases. This CDR3 comprises 12 residues. Germline CDR1 and CDR2: GTSNPN and SVGIG (reference sequence). CDR3 residues: CACVPSPRGYTF. In nucleotides, the CDR3 is TGTGCCTGCGTACCGAGCCCAAGGGGCTACACCTTC. Using reference TRBV30 and TRBJ1-2 for the parts outside the CDR3, the full variable domain is SQTIHQWPATLVQPVGSPLSLECTVEGTSNPNLYWYRQAAGRGLQLLFYSVGIGQISSEVPQNLSASRPQDRQFILSSKKLLLSDSGFYLCACVPSPRGYTFGSGTRLTVV.

This clone has only one observation. This sequence joins TRBV9 and TRBJ2-7; TRBD1 agrees at 8 bases. V shed 2 bases, J shed 4 bases, and the junction held 5 bases outside the gene matches. CDR1 is SGDLS, CDR2 YYNGEE, per germline. The CDR3 totals 14 residues. Here the CDR3 reads CASSVRDRTYEQYF. The CDR3 nucleotides are TGTGCCAGCAGCGTCCGGGACAGGACGTACGAGCAGTACTTC.

The CDR3 DNA is TGTGCCAGCAGTTATCCCGGGACAGGGGTACAGTATTTT. Translating gives CASSYPGTGVQYF. The chain is built from TRBV6-5 and TRBJ2-3, with TRBD1 matching 10 bases. The trim removed 3 bases at V and 12 bases at J, leaving 6 bases unmatched. Germline V gene lookup returns CDR1 MNHEY and CDR2 SVGAGI. This CDR3 contains 13 residues.

CDR3 coding DNA: TGTGCCAGCATCGGTAGGGGTAATCAGCCCCAGCATTTT. This sequence encodes CASIGRGNQPQHF. The chain combines TRBV6-1 with TRBJ1-5, with a weak D call TRBD1 (5 bases). The germline gives CDR1 MNHNS, CDR2 SASEGT. This CDR3 has 13 amino acids. V lost 7 bases and J 4 bases, leaving 11 bases between the germline ends.

V and J are TRBV18 and TRBJ2-5; D is perhaps TRBD1 (6 bases). V lost 4 bases and J lost 1, with 13 bases in between. Germline values: CDR1 KGHSH, CDR2 LQKENI. The CDR3 contains 15 residues. CDR3 in DNA: TGTGCCAGCTCACTAAGGGGACAAACCCAAGAGACCCAGTACTTC. Translation gives CASSLRGQTQETQYF. The full variable domain, completed using reference TRBV18 and TRBJ2-5, is NAGVMQNPRHLVRRRGQEARLRCSPMKGHSHVYWYRQLPEEGLKFMVYLQKENIIDESGMPKERFSAEFPKEGPSILRIQQVVRGDSAAYFCASSLRGQTQETQYFGPGTRLLVL.